Each of the 17 T cell receptor beta chains below was sequenced from the same sample in a study of blood T cell repertoires in COVID-19. Sequencing used immunoSEQ multiplex PCR; TCRdb keeps in-frame clones, though not all of them. The data show approximately 220,000 clones, 83% seen once. The specimen sequenced was PBMCs or T cells enriched from blood (not recorded which). All receptors come from a woman in her thirties or forties who had been exposed to COVID-19.

This clone is a singleton in its sample. The chain is built from TRBV30 and TRBJ2-1, with TRBD2 identical over 8 bases. Per the germline V gene, CDR1 is GTSNPN and CDR2 is SVGIG (reference sequence). V was clipped by 1 base and J by 7 bases; unmatched bases: 6. This CDR3 region has 14 residues. This CDR3 reads CAWSAGGALNEQFF. The CDR3 region has the DNA TGTGCCTGGAGTGCGGGGGGGGCGTTGAATGAGCAGTTCTTC.

V usage is TRBV27 and J usage is TRBJ1-4; 8 nucleotides match TRBD1. The CDR3 contains 15 residues. V gave up 2 bases and J gave up 8 bases; unmatched junction bases: 7. CDR1 and CDR2 from the germline V gene are MNHEY and SMNVEV (reference sequence). CDR3 nucleotides: TGTGCCAGCAGTTTACGGGACAGGCAGGGAGAAAAACTGTTTTTT. Amino acid sequence: CASSLRDRQGEKLFF.

The chain employs TRBV5-5 and TRBJ2-7; 12 bases are shared with TRBD1. The CDR3 is 15 residues long. CDR1 and CDR2 (germline): SGHKS, YYEKEE (reference sequence). With V trimmed by 5 bases and J by 0 bases, 3 bases remained unmatched. The CDR3 spells CASRRDRGLSYEQYF. The CDR3 DNA follows: TGTGCCAGCAGAAGGGACAGGGGGCTCTCCTACGAGCAGTACTTC.

V is TRBV5-8 and J is TRBJ2-5, with D maybe TRBD1 (6 bases). Germline CDR1 reads SGHTS; CDR2 reads YDEGEE. Trimming left V 4 bases short and J 3 bases short, with 13 bases between. The CDR3 loop spans 14 amino acids. As DNA, the CDR3 is TGTGCCAGCAGCCAGTACAGGGCTGAAGAGACCCAGTACTTC. Protein product: CASSQYRAEETQYF. Combining the CDR3 with reference TRBV5-8 and TRBJ2-5 gives the whole variable domain EAGVTQSPTHLIKTRGQQATLRCSPISGHTSVYWYQQALGLGLQFLLWYDEGEERNRGNFPPRFSGRQFPNYSSELNVNALELEDSALYLCASSQYRAEETQYFGPGTRLLVL.

The CDR3, as DNA: TGTGCCAGCGAGAAAAACACTGAAGCTTTCTTT. It translates to CASEKNTEAFF. The rearrangement joins TRBV12-3 or TRBV12-4 to TRBJ1-1; no reliable D call. The V and J ends lost 8 bases and 2 bases respectively, with 6 bases between them. The CDR3 length is 11 residues.

The V gene is TRBV5-5, the J gene TRBJ1-2; 10 nucleotides match TRBD1. This CDR3 has 15 residues. Unmatched junction bases numbered 9, after V lost 7 bases and J lost 3 bases. CDR1 is SGHKS, CDR2 YYEKEE, per germline (reference sequence). Here the CDR3 reads CASGDRGHWDYGYTF. The CDR3 DNA reads TGTGCCAGCGGGGACAGGGGCCATTGGGACTATGGCTACACCTTC. The whole variable domain, filled in from reference TRBV5-5 and TRBJ1-2, reads DAGVTQSPTHLIKTRGQQVTLRCSPISGHKSVSWYQQVLGQGPQFIFQYYEKEERGRGNFPDRFSARQFPNYSSELNVNALLLGDSALYLCASGDRGHWDYGYTFGSGTRLTVV.

This sequence joins TRBV18 and TRBJ2-1; 12 positions match TRBD2. Germline CDR1 reads KGHSH; CDR2 reads LQKENI. CDR3 length: 17 amino acids. Germline trimming cut 0 bases from V and 4 bases from J; bases unmatched to any gene: 4. CDR3 sequence: CASSPPASGGVYNEQFF. DNA of the CDR3: TGTGCCAGCTCACCACCGGCTAGCGGGGGGGTATACAATGAGCAGTTCTTC.

This clone was detected only once. The V and J genes are TRBV29-1 and TRBJ2-1; D uncertain. V was trimmed by 4 bases and J by 4 bases, leaving 11 bases between them. The CDR3 consists of 13 residues. Germline V gene lookup returns CDR1 SQVTM and CDR2 ANQGSEA. Written as DNA, the CDR3 is TGCAGCGTTGGGTTGAGGCTTTACAATGAGCAGTTCTTC. Encoded protein: CSVGLRLYNEQFF.

This sequence joins TRBV5-8 and TRBJ2-5; D is possibly TRBD2 (6 bases). From germline, CDR1 is SGHTS and CDR2 YDEGEE. The V end was cut by 6 bases, the J end by 2 bases, with 14 bases between. CDR3 size: 14 residues. For the CDR3, the DNA is TGTGCCAGCATCCTAGGAGGGGAACAAGAGACCCAGTACTTC. This encodes CASILGGEQETQYF.

This chain joins TRBV5-1 and TRBJ1-4; D might be TRBD1 (6 bases). Looked up from germline, CDR1 is SGHRS and CDR2 is YFSETQ. The CDR3 length is 15 residues. Trimming took off 4 bases at V and 6 bases at J, with 16 bases between the two ends. In DNA, the CDR3 is TGCGCCAGCAGCCCCGGGGGGGGCTCTCATGAAAAACTGTTTTTT. Its translation is CASSPGGGSHEKLFF. Filled out from reference TRBV5-1 and TRBJ1-4, the complete variable domain reads KAGVTQTPRYLIKTRGQQVTLSCSPISGHRSVSWYQQTPGQGLQFLFEYFSETQRNKGNFPGRFSGRQFSNSRSEMNVSTLELGDSALYLCASSPGGGSHEKLFFGSGTQLSVL.

This chain links TRBV7-2 with TRBJ1-2; perhaps TRBD1 as D (6 bases). This CDR3 has 14 amino acids. The V gene's germline CDR1 is SGHTA and CDR2 FQGNSA. Deletions cut 1 base from V and 8 bases from J, with 14 bases between. CDR3 DNA sequence: TGTGCCAGCAGCTTAGACGGGGGGCGGTCCGGCTACACCTTC. Amino acids: CASSLDGGRSGYTF.

This clone has only a few counts. The same CDR3 can be traced to other DNA sequences in this sample. The V gene is TRBV5-1, the J gene TRBJ2-5; possible D gene TRBD2, 6 bases. Trimming took 0 bases from V and 4 from J, leaving 13 bases between them. CDR1 and CDR2 from the germline V gene are SGHRS and YFSETQ. CDR3 length equals 15 residues. CDR3 loop: CASSLAVGGLETQYF. DNA for the CDR3: TGCGCCAGCAGCTTGGCCGTGGGGGGATTAGAGACCCAGTACTTC.

This chain's CDR3 is CASSQDIGELDGYTF. The CDR3 DNA sequence: TGCGCCAGCAGCCAAGATATCGGGGAACTGGATGGCTACACCTTC. The gene calls are TRBV4-3 and TRBJ1-2, with unresolved D. The CDR3 runs 15 residues. Trimming left V 0 bases short and J 6 bases short, with 14 bases between. Germline CDR1 LGHNA, CDR2 YSLEER.

J is TRBJ2-2 and V is TRBV29-1, with 8 bases matching TRBD1. The CDR3 length is 15 residues. Trimming at V came to 4 bases and at J to 5 bases, leaving 9 bases not matched to a gene. The germline V gene has CDR1 SQVTM and CDR2 ANQGSEA. The CDR3 loop is CSVGRQGAPTGELFF. In nucleotides, the CDR3 is TGCAGCGTTGGGCGGCAGGGGGCGCCGACCGGGGAGCTGTTTTTT.

In nucleotides, the CDR3 is TGTGCCATTCGGGGGGACAGGGGGTACGAGCAGTACTTC. It encodes CAIRGDRGYEQYF. The J gene is TRBJ2-7, the V gene TRBV10-3, with 11 nucleotides matching TRBD1. Trimming cost V 9 bases and J 4 bases; bases outside gene matches: 5. Germline values: CDR1 ENHRY, CDR2 SYGVKD. The CDR3 sequence is 13 residues long.

The CDR3: CASSTGLAGQETQYF. CDR3 nucleotide sequence: TGCGCCAGCAGCACAGGACTAGCGGGGCAAGAGACCCAGTACTTC. This chain links TRBV5-1 with TRBJ2-5; 12 bases line up with TRBD2. CDR1 and CDR2 from the germline V gene are SGHRS and YFSETQ. With 4 bases clipped from V and 2 bases from J, the junction kept 3 bases outside the gene matches. The CDR3 loop spans 15 amino acids.

The chain employs TRBV5-1 and TRBJ2-1; 10 bases are shared with TRBD2. There are 16 residues in the CDR3. Looked up from germline, CDR1 is SGHRS and CDR2 is YFSETQ. Trimming took 2 bases from V and 5 from J; bases not matched to a gene: 7. The CDR3 region is CASSLPGLASNNEQFF. As DNA, the CDR3 is TGCGCCAGCAGCTTACCGGGACTAGCGTCAAACAATGAGCAGTTCTTC.